This is a list of T cell receptor beta chains from one sample in a study of beta chain features in type 1 diabetes. TCRdb keeps only in-frame clones here, not all; method: immunoSEQ multiplex PCR. The repertoire has about 900,000 clones, roughly 17% of them found once; the top ten carry 0.023%. Sample: naive CD4+ T cells from blood. The receptors were sampled from a woman aged 18-35 years in good health. CDR3s include the opening cysteine and the closing phenylalanine or tryptophan. The D gene is left open where the match is weak. For some rows the clone size is stated as once, few or many, or as a class when expanded; others skip it.

d_gene: .
abundance: .
j_gene: TRBJ1-5
v_gene: TRBV2
CDR3nt: TGTGCCAGCAGTGTGTTGACGGCCCAGGGGCAGCCCCAGCATTTT
CDR3aa: CASSVLTAQGQPQHF

d_gene: TRBD1
abundance: few
j_gene: TRBJ2-7
v_gene: TRBV29-1
CDR3nt: TGCAGCGTGAGTCGGGACAGGGGGCCGCCAACCTACGAGCAGTACTTC
CDR3aa: CSVSRDRGPPTYEQYF

d_gene: .
abundance: .
j_gene: TRBJ1-1
v_gene: TRBV7-6
CDR3nt: TGTGCCAGCAGCTTAGGGGGACCTCTGAACACTGAAGCTTTCTTT
CDR3aa: CASSLGGPLNTEAFF

d_gene: TRBD1
abundance: .
j_gene: TRBJ1-5
v_gene: TRBV6-5
CDR3nt: TGTGCCAGCCGCCGGCCGACAGGGCATAGGCAGCCCCAGCATTTT
CDR3aa: CASRRPTGHRQPQHF

d_gene: .
abundance: .
j_gene: TRBJ1-5
v_gene: TRBV28
CDR3nt: TGTGCCAGCAGGAGAACCAATCAGCCCCAGCATTTT
CDR3aa: CASRRTNQPQHF

d_gene: TRBD2
abundance: many
j_gene: TRBJ2-4
v_gene: TRBV7-2
CDR3nt: TGTGCCAGCAGCTTGGAAGTTAGCGGGAAAAACATTCAGTACTTC
CDR3aa: CASSLEVSGKNIQYF

d_gene: TRBD2
abundance: .
j_gene: TRBJ2-7
v_gene: TRBV6-5
CDR3nt: TGTGCCAGCAGTTACTCGAAAGCGGGAGACTACGAGCAGTACTTC
CDR3aa: CASSYSKAGDYEQYF

d_gene: .
abundance: .
j_gene: TRBJ2-1
v_gene: TRBV5-4
CDR3nt: TGTGCCAGCAGCTTGATGGATGAGCAGTTCTTC
CDR3aa: CASSLMDEQFF

d_gene: .
abundance: .
j_gene: TRBJ1-5
v_gene: TRBV5-6
CDR3nt: TGTGCCAGCAGCTTGTGGGGGACGACTCAGCCCCAGCATTTT
CDR3aa: CASSLWGTTQPQHF

d_gene: .
abundance: .
j_gene: TRBJ2-1
v_gene: TRBV28
CDR3nt: TGTGCCAGCAGTTTATTCTTGCCTTCCAGATACAATGAGCAGTTCTTC
CDR3aa: CASSLFLPSRYNEQFF

d_gene: .
abundance: .
j_gene: TRBJ1-5
v_gene: TRBV18
CDR3nt: TGTGCCAGCTCAGCCGCGGGGATCGATCAGCCCCAGCATTTT
CDR3aa: CASSAAGIDQPQHF

d_gene: .
abundance: .
j_gene: TRBJ2-5
v_gene: TRBV14
CDR3nt: TGTGCCAGCAGCCAAGGGTGGGGGCTCCAAGAGACCCAGTACTTC
CDR3aa: CASSQGWGLQETQYF

d_gene: .
abundance: few
j_gene: TRBJ2-7
v_gene: TRBV11-1
CDR3nt: TGTGCCAGCAGCCCACAAGGGGCGGGACAGTTCGGCGAGCAGTACTTC
CDR3aa: CASSPQGAGQFGEQYF

d_gene: .
abundance: .
j_gene: TRBJ2-6
v_gene: TRBV19
CDR3nt: TGTGCCAGTAGTCTCCGATTCTCTGGGGCCAACGTCCTGACTTTC
CDR3aa: CASSLRFSGANVLTF

d_gene: .
abundance: few
j_gene: TRBJ2-5
v_gene: TRBV18
CDR3nt: TGTGCCAGCTCACCACTCTTCCAAGAGACCCAGTACTTC
CDR3aa: CASSPLFQETQYF

d_gene: TRBD2
abundance: few
j_gene: TRBJ2-1
v_gene: TRBV9
CDR3nt: TGTGCCAGCAGCGCGGGACTAGCGGCCTACAATGAGCAGTTCTTC
CDR3aa: CASSAGLAAYNEQFF

d_gene: .
abundance: few
j_gene: TRBJ2-2
v_gene: TRBV7-2
CDR3nt: TGTGCCAGCAGCTTAGCCACAATCGGGAACACCGGGGAGCTGTTTTTT
CDR3aa: CASSLATIGNTGELFF

d_gene: TRBD1
abundance: .
j_gene: TRBJ1-2
v_gene: TRBV13
CDR3nt: TGTGCCAGCAGCGTAAGACAGGGGGCGCTTTATGGCTACACCTTC
CDR3aa: CASSVRQGALYGYTF

d_gene: TRBD1
abundance: few
j_gene: TRBJ2-2
v_gene: TRBV19
CDR3nt: TGTGCCAGTAGTAAGGGACAGCCCACCGGGGAGCTGTTTTTT
CDR3aa: CASSKGQPTGELFF

d_gene: .
abundance: few
j_gene: TRBJ1-1
v_gene: TRBV2
CDR3nt: TGTGCCAGCACTATGTTGACAGGGAACACTGAAGCTTTCTTT
CDR3aa: CASTMLTGNTEAFF

d_gene: .
abundance: .
j_gene: TRBJ1-1
v_gene: TRBV11-2
CDR3nt: TGTGCCAGCAGCTTAGGAGTGAACACTGAAGCTTTCTTT
CDR3aa: CASSLGVNTEAFF

d_gene: TRBD2
abundance: .
j_gene: TRBJ2-7
v_gene: TRBV11-2
CDR3nt: TGTGCCAGCAGCCCGAAACTAGCGGGCAGCTCCTACGAGCAGTACTTC
CDR3aa: CASSPKLAGSSYEQYF

d_gene: TRBD2
abundance: few
j_gene: TRBJ2-2
v_gene: TRBV2
CDR3nt: TGTGCCAGCACGTCCAGCGGGAGGTCCGGGGAGCTGTTTTTT
CDR3aa: CASTSSGRSGELFF

d_gene: TRBD1
abundance: .
j_gene: TRBJ1-5
v_gene: TRBV7-9
CDR3nt: TGTGCCAGCATGGCAGGGGGGTTTGGTCAGCCCCAGCATTTT
CDR3aa: CASMAGGFGQPQHF

d_gene: TRBD1
abundance: few
j_gene: TRBJ2-1
v_gene: TRBV18
CDR3nt: TGTGCCAGCTCATCCTCGGGACAGGGGGTCAATGAGCAGTTCTTC
CDR3aa: CASSSSGQGVNEQFF

d_gene: .
abundance: .
j_gene: TRBJ1-5
v_gene: TRBV5-8
CDR3nt: TGTGCCAGCAGCTTATCAGGGGATAGCAATCAGCCCCAGCATTTT
CDR3aa: CASSLSGDSNQPQHF